This T cell receptor beta chain was captured in a study of blood T cell repertoires in COVID-19. This clone appeared a few times. Assay used: immunoSEQ multiplex PCR; TCRdb lists only in-frame clones, some missing. The repertoire holds 250,000 to 350,000 clones, 88% seen once, with roughly 2% in the top ten. J lost 6 bases, V lost 4 bases, and 13 bases had no gene match. Germline CDR1 and CDR2: SGHRS and YFSETQ. This CDR3 is 17 amino acids long. Sequencing was carried out using PBMCs or T cells enriched from blood (not recorded which). The clonotype comes from a woman aged 55-69 years in a cohort exposed to, infected with or recovered from COVID-19 (not recorded which). The V and J genes are TRBV5-1 and TRBJ1-1, with 12 bases aligning to TRBD1. CDR3 amino acids: CASSLGPGTGGAAEAFF. In DNA, the CDR3 is TGCGCCAGCAGCCTCGGTCCCGGGACAGGGGGCGCGGCTGAAGCTTTCTTT.